This T cell receptor (beta chain) was retrieved from a study of PD-1 blockade in classical Hodgkin lymphoma. The study, taken as a whole, reports: Compared with healthy donors, newly diagnosed patients reportedly showed lower baseline TCR diversity. A significant rise in TCR diversity by C4D1 was seen for CD4+ but not CD8+ cells. Patients excluded were those beginning nivolumab under 1 year after ASCT.

In regard to this clone: Its antigen is not identified.

This table comes from immunoSEQ multiplex PCR, and its TCRdb copy is limited to in-frame clones, with some not included. The top ten clones hold about 15% of a sample with around 66,000 clones, roughly nine tenths of them seen once. This CDR3 contains 10 residues. The germline V and J ends were trimmed by 5 bases and 5 bases, with 4 bases remaining between them. The germline gives CDR1 SGHDN, CDR2 FVKESK. Every one of the patients relapsed after autologous stem cell transplantation (brentuximab vedotin exposure was variable). Complete response, partial response or progressive disease constituted the best response categories observed.

The sequence was obtained from a human donor with classical Hodgkin lymphoma. J is TRBJ2-7 and V is TRBV14; D unresolved. The material sequenced was peripheral blood mononuclear cells (PBMCs), taken at baseline. CDR3 nucleotides: TGTGCCAGCAGCTACCACGAGCAGTACTTC. This sequence encodes CASSYHEQYF.